This TCR beta chain was captured by sequencing in a study of blood T cell repertoires in COVID-19. The method was immunoSEQ multiplex PCR; TCRdb's version includes in-frame clones alone and lacks a portion of them. The table shows roughly 200,000 clones, with 90% occurring only once. The specimen sequenced was peripheral blood. The TCR was taken from a man in his forties or fifties with acute or convalescent COVID-19.

CDR3 protein: CASRGAGNTIYF. The DNA for the CDR3 is TGTGCCAGCAGGGGGGCAGGAAACACCATATATTTT. The rearrangement joins TRBV12-3 or TRBV12-4 to TRBJ1-3; D perhaps matches TRBD1 (6 bases). V dropped 6 bases and J dropped 4 bases, with 7 bases sitting between them. This CDR3 contains 12 residues.